A selection of T cell receptor beta chains follows, all from one sample in a study of shared clonotypes between healthy human individuals. TCRdb keeps only in-frame clones here, not all; method: immunoSEQ multiplex PCR. The sample has about 700,000 clones; 92% are singletons. Sequencing used naive CD8+ T cells sorted from blood. Source of these receptors: a man aged 25 to 40 in good health. The CDR3 runs from the conserved cysteine through the conserved F or W. Each record gives: D gene, V gene, clone size, J gene, CDR3 DNA, CDR3 protein. A D gene is named only where the DNA matches it firmly. Some rows mark clone size as missing; the rest say once, few, many or name a class of expanded clone.

D: -; V: TRBV7-2; size: -; J: TRBJ2-7; DNA: TGTGCCAGCAGCCGAAGTCGGGACTCGAGCTCCTACGAGCAGTACTTC; CDR3: CASSRSRDSSSYEQYF
D: -; V: TRBV5-1; size: -; J: TRBJ2-3; DNA: TGCGCCAGCAGCGACGATGTGGCGGATGGGGATACGCAGTATTTT; CDR3: CASSDDVADGDTQYF
D: TRBD2; V: TRBV28; size: -; J: TRBJ2-1; DNA: TGTGCCAGCAGTTTGGGCACAGCGGGATGGTACAATGAGCAGTTCTTC; CDR3: CASSLGTAGWYNEQFF
D: -; V: TRBV27; size: -; J: TRBJ2-7; DNA: TGTGCCAGCAGTTTGCAAGGGGACGAGCAGTACTTC; CDR3: CASSLQGDEQYF
D: TRBD2; V: TRBV4-2; size: -; J: TRBJ2-4; DNA: TGTGCCAGCAGCTCCCGACTAGCGGGAGCAAGCCTTCAGTACTTC; CDR3: CASSSRLAGASLQYF
D: TRBD1; V: TRBV9; size: -; J: TRBJ1-1; DNA: TGTGCCAGCAGACTAGGAGCAGACAGGGACACTGAAGCTTTCTTT; CDR3: CASRLGADRDTEAFF
D: TRBD1; V: TRBV10-2; size: -; J: TRBJ1-2; DNA: TGCGCCAGCAGAGAGCCGGGACAGGGTCCTGGCTACACCTTC; CDR3: CASREPGQGPGYTF
D: TRBD2; V: TRBV7-3; size: -; J: TRBJ2-1; DNA: TGTGCCAGCAGCTTACGGCTAGCGGGAGACAATGAGCAGTTCTTC; CDR3: CASSLRLAGDNEQFF
D: -; V: TRBV28; size: -; J: TRBJ2-1; DNA: TGTGCCAGCAGTTTAAGGGTTCTTTTCAATGAGCAGTTCTTC; CDR3: CASSLRVLFNEQFF
D: -; V: TRBV5-1; size: -; J: TRBJ2-7; DNA: TGCGCCAGCAGCTTGAGGGGAGGATCCTACGAGCAGTACTTC; CDR3: CASSLRGGSYEQYF
D: TRBD1; V: TRBV27; size: -; J: TRBJ2-1; DNA: TGTGCCAGCAGAACCGACAGGGGAAAGCTAAGGAATGAGCAGTTCTTC; CDR3: CASRTDRGKLRNEQFF
D: -; V: TRBV7-3; size: -; J: TRBJ1-2; DNA: TGTGCCAGCAGCGACTTTACCGGGACCAAAAGCTTAGGCGGCTACACCTTC; CDR3: CASSDFTGTKSLGGYTF
D: TRBD2; V: TRBV15; size: -; J: TRBJ2-1; DNA: TGTGCCACCAGCAGAGATTCCAGCGGGGACAATGAGCAGTTCTTC; CDR3: CATSRDSSGDNEQFF
D: -; V: TRBV7-9; size: -; J: TRBJ1-1; DNA: TGTGCCAGCAGCCCCTGGGGCAGGAACACTGAAGCTTTCTTT; CDR3: CASSPWGRNTEAFF
D: TRBD2; V: TRBV27; size: -; J: TRBJ2-1; DNA: TGTGCCAGCAGTTTATTGACCCTAGCGGGAGAGGTCGATGAGCAGTTCTTC; CDR3: CASSLLTLAGEVDEQFF
D: TRBD1; V: TRBV2; size: -; J: TRBJ2-1; DNA: TGTGCCAGCAGTGAAGGGACAGGGTTAAATGAGCAGTTCTTC; CDR3: CASSEGTGLNEQFF
D: -; V: TRBV13; size: few; J: TRBJ1-1; DNA: TGTGCCAGCAGCTCCCTCGCTGAAGCTTTCTTT; CDR3: CASSSLAEAFF
D: TRBD1; V: TRBV2; size: -; J: TRBJ2-1; DNA: TGTGCCAGCAGTGGGGACAGCATAAGGTTCGGTGAGCAGTTCTTC; CDR3: CASSGDSIRFGEQFF
D: TRBD1; V: TRBV7-9; size: -; J: TRBJ2-7; DNA: TGTGCCGGTATGACAGGGGGTACCTACGAGCAGTACTTC; CDR3: CAGMTGGTYEQYF
D: -; V: TRBV7-9; size: -; J: TRBJ2-5; DNA: TGTGCCTGCGGGCGTCCCAGCCTCCAAGAGACCCAGTACTTC; CDR3: CACGRPSLQETQYF
D: -; V: TRBV7-9; size: -; J: TRBJ1-3; DNA: TGTGCCAGCTGGGGGGGAGTCTCTGGAAACACCATATATTTT; CDR3: CASWGGVSGNTIYF
D: TRBD1; V: TRBV5-4; size: once; J: TRBJ2-7; DNA: TGTGCCAGCAGCTTGAGACAGGGAGTGGACGAGCAGTACTTC; CDR3: CASSLRQGVDEQYF